Reported below is one TCR beta chain. This clone was observed a few times. Its antigen is not yet known. No base-level quality is on record; no much larger clone is a single base apart. The data derive from a study of cytomegalovirus exposure and HLA in healthy donors listed by TCRdb under 2017. As for the study more broadly: An earlier analysis of about 530 of the donors reported about 280 Gb of sequence data and around 110 million unique TCR beta sequences obtained from about 200 million T cells. Approximately 310 gigabases of sequencing data and approximately 80 million unique TCR sequences were included in an early release covering roughly 600 HLA-typed donors. The genetic ancestry cluster associated with self-reported Caucasian donors included about 84% of the approximately 430 genotyped donors. The study aimed to test whether signatures of past pathogen exposure could be identified by cataloging public T cell receptors. The T cell repertoires of around 670 subjects were profiled by immunosequencing and related to cytomegalovirus serostatus. Along with the approximately 700-subject first cohort, a separate validation cohort of over a hundred different subjects was used. To predict cytomegalovirus infection status, the study combined high-throughput TCR immunosequencing, statistical association of individual TCRs with disease status, and machine learning. In a later analysis, previously published TCR beta repertoires from roughly 710 donors were re-analyzed and high-resolution HLA genotyping was added so that TCR occurrence patterns could be studied. Rather than using new phenotypic data, the later analysis identified candidate immune exposures from TCR beta sequences and from how often those sequences occurred across donors. An earlier analysis of about 620 of the donors applied high-throughput TCR beta sequencing to assess whether each TCR beta V gene segment acted as functional or pseudogenic. Donor age, sex, ethnicity and CMV serostatus were compiled together with the repertoire data. Genome-wide SNP genotypes for about three fifths of the roughly 670 donors were used in a later genetic analysis, which treated that subset as a discovery cohort. All discovery cohort repertoires had been generated using a single sequencing platform. Both class I and class II loci were covered by HLA typing, at four-digit resolution. Typing coverage differed by locus: A, B, C, DRB1 and DQB1 were typed in about 629-630 donors, DQA1 in 500 to 550, DPA1 in 600 to 610, and DPB1 in roughly 470. Roughly 5 DR-DQ haplotypes were handled as single units for association and clustering, since linkage in the cohort was strong. On average, about 240,000 unique TCR beta nucleotide sequences were sequenced per donor among a few hundred genotyped donors of the cohort, with 15% to 20% of those sequences being non-productive.

The cohort consisted of hundreds of healthy bone marrow donors. All cohort members were sampled while nominally healthy, although unrecorded immune exposures were likely present. The donor was CMV seronegative and was included in the group of about 350 seronegative cohort members. A peripheral blood sample was provided by each donor, and peripheral blood mononuclear cells were used for TCR beta sequencing. The Qiagen DNeasy Blood Extraction Kit was used to extract genomic DNA from the blood cell samples. To prepare the library, the immunoSEQ multiplex PCR assay was applied. For the multiplex PCR, a mixture combining 60 forward primers for TCR Vbeta segments and 13 reverse primers for TCR Jbeta segments was used. A multiplex PCR assay on genomic DNA amplified the CDR3 region of rearranged TCR beta genes. On the Illumina HiSeq System, the amplified TCR beta libraries were sequenced as 87-base-pair reads. The authors processed their data as follows. A later analysis tallied some 79 million unique TCR beta chains across the 666 repertoires, and about 12 million of those chains were shared by two or more donors. Raw reads were error-corrected and collapsed into unique sequences by a nearest-neighbor algorithm in which closely related sequences were merged to remove PCR and sequencing errors. CDR3 sequences were aligned to IMGT reference sequences to assign V, D and J gene segments. For a sequence to be retained, a match of at least six nucleotides was required to both a V gene segment and a J gene segment. Rearrangements were called productive when the CDR3 lacked stop codons and stayed in frame with V and J; all others were non-productive. Following IMGT convention, CDR3 was defined as the stretch from the second conserved V-encoded cysteine to the conserved J-encoded phenylalanine. The earlier analysis of more than 450 of the donors excluded sequences that lacked an unambiguous match to a single V gene segment. An earlier analysis of 587 of the donors classified V segments as functional when productive rearrangements were above 56.7% and as segregating when the standard deviation between donors was above 5%. A statistical classification framework was built for diagnosing cytomegalovirus status from the catalog of TCR beta chain sequences. In a later analysis, TCR nucleotide sequences were compared against IMGT/GENE-DB human TR gene sequences so that V and J genes could be assigned. In a later analysis, CDR3 sequences and most-parsimonious VDJ recombination scenarios were assigned using the TCRdist pipeline. In a later analysis, each TCR beta chain was defined by its CDR3 amino acid sequence together with its V-gene family, and reads lacking a unique V-gene family were excluded. A later analysis removed 500 to 650 highly shared, low-generation-probability nucleotide sequences to deal with suspected cross-contamination and a sequencing artifact. In a later analysis, a clonal expansion index for each public chain was calculated from normalized within-repertoire ranks of inferred template counts. In a later analysis, generation probabilities were computed with a VDJ recombination model fitted to out-of-frame rearrangements, and the resulting probabilities were checked against IGoR. In a later analysis, TCR-TCR, TCR-HLA and TCR-CMV co-occurrence was scored with hypergeometric tests, and a repertoire-size bias correction was applied to TCR pairs. In a later analysis, false discovery rates were estimated by permuting HLA or CMV assignments 20 times. A later analysis grouped co-occurring TCRs with DBSCAN, adding TCRdist sequence similarity when clustering within HLA-allele-positive subsets. Co-occurrence clustering excluded repertoires with fewer than 30,000 or more than 120,000 public chains, plus five with anomalous nucleotide sharing. TCRdb carries this immuneACCESS record with in-frame sequences only. Its versions omit some clonotypes, under half of them owing to an unresolved V gene in the studies checked, with the rest unexplained. The V and J calls and clone size are taken from that table; D and trimming were inferred from the DNA. The sample contains fewer than 250,000 clones, around four fifths of them found a single time. The ten largest clones take up roughly 0.7% of the sample.

Here is what the overall study found, with its caveats: A later analysis reported that several top co-occurrence clusters appeared linked to parvovirus B19, influenza, CMV and Epstein-Barr virus. Specific HLA alleles were associated with 15,000 to 20,000 TCR beta sequences at a false discovery rate of 0.05 in a later analysis. Because HLA typing was unavailable for some donors at each locus, only the typed subset was used in association tests. According to a later analysis, most CMV-associated TCR beta chains appeared to be HLA-restricted, and the HLA associations seemed to be driven largely by CMV exposure. Compared with equally common non-associated chains, HLA-associated TCR beta chains in a later analysis were more clonally expanded and had lower generation probabilities. In this cohort, only TCR beta chains were sequenced, and detectable features were limited by the absence of alpha or paired-chain data. In an earlier analysis of roughly 500 of the donors, most TCR beta V segments appeared in productive rearrangements about 87% or about 30% of the time, broadly matching IMGT annotations. In vitro tests confirmed that a few of the cytomegalovirus-associated TCR beta chains recognize cytomegalovirus antigens. A further reported finding was that TCR beta sequences accurately predicted the HLA-A and HLA-B alleles for most subjects in the first cohort. Correlated functional status among segregating V segments might reflect linkage disequilibrium, but an unknown experimental factor could not be ruled out. CMV serostatus was the only immune exposure information available for the cohort. Strong co-occurrence of HLA alleles, especially DR and DQ, made assigning TCR associations to individual alleles difficult. In a later analysis, TCR association rates were found to vary across HLA loci, with the most associated TCRs seen for DRB1 alleles and the fewest for HLA-C alleles. Over 15 rarely observed V segments, including chromosome 9 orphons, were excluded from the earlier analysis of approximately 500 of the donors because counts were too low. The study gave a list of 150 to 200 TCR beta chains associated with cytomegalovirus. The presence/absence analyses assumed that sequencing depth was roughly uniform across donors, and that assumption may not be true. According to a later genetic analysis, donors in an Asian-associated ancestry cluster had fewer N-insertions in productive TCRs than the roughly 670-donor mean. In a later genetic analysis, a missense DCLRE1C variant was associated with V-gene and J-gene trimming of TCR beta chains, and the association was replicated in an independent cohort. It was suggested by the authors that the approach could potentially be generalized to other disease states and immunological phenotypes. A cluster of highly shared sequence variants was judged likely to represent a technical artifact of the sequencing pipeline. While some public TCRs were present in many individuals, most TCR sequences turned up only very rarely across donors. In both the original and validation cohorts, the classifier was reported to diagnose cytomegalovirus status with high specificity and sensitivity.

This TCR was sampled from a boy younger than 10 in good health and CMV-seronegative. Input material: PBMCs.

The DNA sequence is given as TGTGCCAGCAGCCAAGACCTCGACTCTCAAGAGACCCAGTACTTC. Its translation is CASSQDLDSQETQYF. Recombination connected TRBV4-2 to TRBJ2-5; the D gene lacks a confident call. Reading from cysteine to phenylalanine, the CDR3 counts 15 amino acids. Kept here is only the CDR3 DNA, which spans 45 bases and is read in frame from base 1. Via the germline V gene, CDR1 is LGHNA and CDR2 YNFKEQ. The V end loses 0 bases and the J end loses 2 bases, and a stretch of 10 bases separates them.